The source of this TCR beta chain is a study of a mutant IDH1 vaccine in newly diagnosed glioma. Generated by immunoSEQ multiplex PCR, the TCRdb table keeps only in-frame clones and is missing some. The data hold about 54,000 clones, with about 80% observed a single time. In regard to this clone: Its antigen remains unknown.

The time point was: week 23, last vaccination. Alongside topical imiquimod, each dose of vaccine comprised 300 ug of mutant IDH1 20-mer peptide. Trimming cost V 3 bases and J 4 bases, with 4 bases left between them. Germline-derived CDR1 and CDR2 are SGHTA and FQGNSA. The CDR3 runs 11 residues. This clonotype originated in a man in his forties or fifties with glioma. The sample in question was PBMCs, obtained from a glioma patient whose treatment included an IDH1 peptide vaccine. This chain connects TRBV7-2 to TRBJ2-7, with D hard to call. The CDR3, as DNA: TGTGCCAGCAGCTTGTTGTACGAGCAGTACTTC. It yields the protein CASSLLYEQYF. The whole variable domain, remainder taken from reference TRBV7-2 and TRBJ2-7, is GAGVSQSPSNKVTEKGKDVELRCDPISGHTALYWYRQSLGQGLEFLIYFQGNSAPDKSGLPSDRFSAERTGGSVSTLTIQRTQQEDSAVYLCASSLLYEQYFGPGTRLTVT.